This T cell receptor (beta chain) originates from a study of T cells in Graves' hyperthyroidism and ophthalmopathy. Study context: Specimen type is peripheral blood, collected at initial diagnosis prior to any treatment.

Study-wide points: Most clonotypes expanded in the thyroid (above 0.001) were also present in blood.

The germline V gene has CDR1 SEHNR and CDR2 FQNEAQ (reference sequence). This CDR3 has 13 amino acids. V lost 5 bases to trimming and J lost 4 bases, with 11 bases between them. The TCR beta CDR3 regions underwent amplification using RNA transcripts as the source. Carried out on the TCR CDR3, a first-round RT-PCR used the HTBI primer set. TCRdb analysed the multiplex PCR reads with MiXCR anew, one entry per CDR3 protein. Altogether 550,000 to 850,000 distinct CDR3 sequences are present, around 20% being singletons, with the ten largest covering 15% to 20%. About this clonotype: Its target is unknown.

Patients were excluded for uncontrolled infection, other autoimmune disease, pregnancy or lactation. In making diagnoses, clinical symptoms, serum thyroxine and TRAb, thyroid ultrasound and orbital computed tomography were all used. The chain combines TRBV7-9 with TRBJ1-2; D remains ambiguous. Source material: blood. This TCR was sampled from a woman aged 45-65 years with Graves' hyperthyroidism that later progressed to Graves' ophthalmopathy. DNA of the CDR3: TGTGCCAGCAGCGGGCCCCGGGTCTATGGCTACACCTTC. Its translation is CASSGPRVYGYTF.